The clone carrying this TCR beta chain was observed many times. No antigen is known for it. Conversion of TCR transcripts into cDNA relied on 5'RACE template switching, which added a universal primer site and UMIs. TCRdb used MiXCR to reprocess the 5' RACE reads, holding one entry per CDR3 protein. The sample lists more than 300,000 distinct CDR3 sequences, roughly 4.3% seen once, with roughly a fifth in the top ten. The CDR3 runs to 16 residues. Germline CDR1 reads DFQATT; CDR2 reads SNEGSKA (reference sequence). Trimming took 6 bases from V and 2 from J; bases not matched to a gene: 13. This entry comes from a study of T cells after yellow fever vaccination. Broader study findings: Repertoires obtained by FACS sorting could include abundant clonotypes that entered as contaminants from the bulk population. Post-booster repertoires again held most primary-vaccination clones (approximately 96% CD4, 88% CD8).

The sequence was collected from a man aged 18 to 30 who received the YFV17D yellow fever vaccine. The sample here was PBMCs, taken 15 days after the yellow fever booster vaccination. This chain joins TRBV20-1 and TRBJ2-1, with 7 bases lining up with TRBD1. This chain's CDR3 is CSARNPTGATYNEQFF. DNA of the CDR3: TGCAGTGCCAGAAACCCTACAGGGGCCACCTACAATGAGCAGTTCTTC.